This is a list of T cell receptor beta chains from one sample in a study of cytomegalovirus exposure and HLA in healthy donors. Repertoires were generated with immunoSEQ multiplex PCR, while TCRdb's copy carries only in-frame clones and drops some. Of 200,000 to 250,000 clones in the sample, under 80% were seen once. Sequenced: PBMCs. These receptors all stem from a woman aged 25 to 39 in good health and CMV-seronegative. CDR3s include the opening cysteine and the closing phenylalanine or tryptophan. D genes are given only for firm matches. Clone size is shown for a subset of rows, as once, few, many or a class of expanded clone.

clone size	V gene	D gene	J gene	CDR3 protein	CDR3 DNA
.	TRBV5-1	.	TRBJ2-1	CASSLEGDSYNEQFF	TGCGCCAGCAGCTTGGAGGGGGACTCCTACAATGAGCAGTTCTTC
few	TRBV5-1	TRBD1	TRBJ2-5	CASRFGTGVETQYF	TGCGCCAGCAGGTTCGGGACAGGGGTTGAGACCCAGTACTTC
.	TRBV6-5	.	TRBJ1-5	CASRPPQGRQPQHF	TGTGCCAGCAGACCCCCACAGGGCCGTCAGCCCCAGCATTTT
.	TRBV29-1	.	TRBJ2-5	CSVADRQETQYF	TGCAGCGTTGCTGACAGGCAAGAGACCCAGTACTTC
.	TRBV4-1	.	TRBJ1-6	CASSQVVGGSHSPLHF	TGCGCCAGCAGCCAAGTAGTCGGGGGTTCCCATTCACCCCTCCACTTT
.	TRBV5-1	.	TRBJ1-4	CASDPRGGNEKLFF	TGCGCCAGCGATCCTCGAGGGGGTAATGAAAAACTGTTTTTT
.	TRBV6-4	.	TRBJ2-1	CASSDSAGSYNEQFF	TGTGCCAGCAGTGACTCTGCGGGATCCTACAATGAGCAGTTCTTC
.	TRBV6-5	TRBD1	TRBJ1-2	CASSAMTGTYTF	TGTGCCAGCAGTGCTATGACAGGGACCTACACCTTC
.	TRBV6-6	.	TRBJ2-1	CASSYVAVRNEQFF	TGTGCCAGCAGTTACGTTGCGGTTCGCAATGAGCAGTTCTTC
.	TRBV6-1	TRBD2	TRBJ2-7	CASSEGRGGRTGYEQYF	TGTGCCAGCAGTGAAGGTCGAGGCGGGAGAACCGGGTACGAGCAGTACTTC
.	TRBV19	TRBD1	TRBJ1-5	CASSIQDRGDQPQHF	TGTGCCAGTAGTATCCAGGACAGGGGAGATCAGCCCCAGCATTTT
once	TRBV7-9	.	TRBJ1-3	CASSLGTVNSGNTIYF	TGTGCCAGCAGCTTAGGAACAGTTAACTCTGGAAACACCATATATTTT
.	TRBV5-1	.	TRBJ1-1	CASTQWEGTEAFF	TGCGCCAGCACCCAATGGGAGGGCACTGAAGCTTTCTTT
once	TRBV6-1	.	TRBJ1-1	CASEQGSSSFEAFF	TGTGCCAGCGAGCAGGGCTCCTCCTCGTTTGAAGCTTTCTTT
.	TRBV6-5	TRBD2	TRBJ2-1	CASSLAGGSSYNEQFF	TGTGCCAGCAGTTTAGCGGGGGGGAGCTCCTACAATGAGCAGTTCTTC
few	TRBV6-5	TRBD1	TRBJ1-2	CASSWDRSYGYTF	TGTGCCAGCAGTTGGGACAGGAGTTATGGCTACACCTTC
.	TRBV5-6	.	TRBJ2-3	CASSLSPREDTQYF	TGTGCCAGCAGCTTGTCCCCCCGGGAGGATACGCAGTATTTT
.	TRBV29-1	.	TRBJ2-5	CSVEGLDQETQYF	TGCAGCGTTGAAGGACTTGATCAAGAGACCCAGTACTTC
.	TRBV5-6	.	TRBJ1-5	CASSLRQRTNQPQHF	TGTGCCAGCAGCTTACGACAGCGCACCAATCAGCCCCAGCATTTT
.	TRBV11-3	.	TRBJ1-2	CASSFLPDYGYTF	TGTGCCAGCAGCTTTTTGCCGGACTATGGCTACACCTTC
.	TRBV7-9	TRBD1	TRBJ1-2	CSSSLAMGTGMNYGYTF	TGTTCCAGCAGCTTAGCAATGGGGACAGGGATGAACTATGGCTACACCTTC
few	TRBV12-5	TRBD1	TRBJ2-1	CASGSGQGYYNEQFF	TGTGCTAGTGGCTCGGGACAGGGGTACTACAATGAGCAGTTCTTC
.	TRBV5-4	.	TRBJ2-7	CASSLDRGGEQYF	TGTGCCAGCAGCTTGGACAGGGGGGGCGAGCAGTACTTC
.	TRBV30	.	TRBJ1-5	CAWSVQGRGYYQPQHF	TGTGCCTGGAGTGTACAGGGCAGGGGATACTACCAGCCCCAGCATTTT
.	TRBV6-5	.	TRBJ1-1	CASSGSTAWNTEAFF	TGTGCCAGCAGCGGTAGTACAGCCTGGAACACTGAAGCTTTCTTT
.	TRBV7-3	TRBD1	TRBJ1-2	CASSLTGTGSHGYTF	TGTGCCAGCAGCTTAACTGGGACAGGGTCCCATGGCTACACCTTC
many	TRBV6-4	TRBD2	TRBJ2-1	CASSGSSGAFNEQFF	TGTGCCAGCAGTGGGAGTAGCGGGGCCTTCAATGAGCAGTTCTTC
.	TRBV28	TRBD1	TRBJ2-2	CASSPGGPTGELFF	TGTGCCAGCAGTCCAGGGGGCCCGACCGGGGAGCTGTTTTTT